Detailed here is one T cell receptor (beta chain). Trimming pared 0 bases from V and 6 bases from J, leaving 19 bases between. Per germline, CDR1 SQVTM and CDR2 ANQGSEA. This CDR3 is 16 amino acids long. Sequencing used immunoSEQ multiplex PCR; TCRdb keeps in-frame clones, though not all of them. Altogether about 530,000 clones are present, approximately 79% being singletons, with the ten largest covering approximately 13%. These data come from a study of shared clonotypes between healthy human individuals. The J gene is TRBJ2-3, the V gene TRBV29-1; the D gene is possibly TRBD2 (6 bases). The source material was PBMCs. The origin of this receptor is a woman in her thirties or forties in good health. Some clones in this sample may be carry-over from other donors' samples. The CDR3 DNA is TGCAGCGTTGAAGACCTGGGACTCCGCAATCCGGATACGCAGTATTTT. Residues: CSVEDLGLRNPDTQYF.